This T cell receptor (beta chain) was identified during a study of blood T cell repertoires in COVID-19. Study overall: Acute and convalescent COVID-19 specimens originated in the United States, Italy and Spain. In each case, the material was cDNA or gDNA derived from T cells, B-cell-depleted T cells, or PBMCs.

From germline, CDR1 is SGDLS and CDR2 YYNGEE. This CDR3 is built from 16 residues. V gave up 0 bases and J gave up 0 bases, with 10 bases separating them. In the authors' methods: Quantification of nucleated cells was approximated via reference gene primer amplification. Sequenced by immunoSEQ multiplex PCR; TCRdb stores in-frame clones only, minus some. V and J calls and clone size are those listed in that table; D and trimming were worked out from the DNA. Seen here are approximately 150,000 clones, 82% observed once, and the top ten hold around 15%. The TCR comes from a human donor with acute or convalescent COVID-19. The donor label of this sample is uncertain. The sample taken for sequencing was peripheral blood. The chain recombines TRBV9 with TRBJ1-3; D is perhaps TRBD1 (5 bases). CDR3 protein: CASSVGDSSSGNTIYF. The CDR3 DNA sequence: TGTGCCAGCAGCGTAGGGGACTCAAGCTCTGGAAACACCATATATTTT.